Below, 26 T cell receptor beta chains from the same sample are listed, as sequenced in a study of Tregs in tolerant kidney transplant recipients. The nonmyeloablative bone marrow transplants came from related graft donors, with transient mixed chimerism. The protocol was immunoSEQ multiplex PCR, while the TCRdb copy is restricted to in-frame clones and leaves out a portion. The sample lists tens of thousands of clones, about 90% occurring once. The material was CD8+ T cells from blood (PBMCs), obtained 24 months after the transplant. Receptors originate from a human patient who received a combined kidney and bone marrow transplant. Among the T cells, some may be from the graft donor.

The chain carries TRBV15 and TRBJ1-4; 10 bases match TRBD1. The CDR3 is 14 residues long. V was pared by 6 bases and J by 6 bases, with 4 bases of the junction left unmatched. CDR1 and CDR2 from the germline V gene are LNHNV and YYDKDF (reference sequence). The CDR3 spells CATSLTGGYEKLFF. The CDR3 nucleotides read TGTGCCACCAGTCTGACAGGGGGCTATGAAAAACTGTTTTTT.

V usage is TRBV30 and J usage is TRBJ1-1, with TRBD1 identical over 8 bases. The germline gives CDR1 GTSNPN, CDR2 SVGIG (reference sequence). The V gene end was trimmed by 3 bases and the J gene end by 5 bases; junction bases not matched to a gene: 11. The CDR3 has 15 amino acids. The CDR3 DNA follows: TGTGCCTGGAGCGAAGACAGGGGAAGGAGGACTGAAGCTTTCTTT. It translates to CAWSEDRGRRTEAFF.

The V and J genes are TRBV6-5 and TRBJ1-2; possibly TRBD1 for D (6 bases). CDR1 and CDR2 from the germline V gene are MNHEY and SVGAGI. CDR3 length equals 12 residues. V was cut by 11 bases and J by 6 bases, with 16 bases left in between. The CDR3 DNA is TGTGCCGGCCGGGACACCGGTGATGGCTACACCTTC. Its translation: CAGRDTGDGYTF.

The chain employs TRBV7-6 and TRBJ1-1, with D hard to call. Per germline, CDR1 SGHVS and CDR2 FNYEAQ. The CDR3 has 15 amino acids. V was trimmed by 2 bases and J by 5 bases, leaving 15 bases between them. The CDR3 coding sequence is TGTGCCAGCAGCTTAAGCGCACGGGAGGATACTGAAGCTTTCTTT. It is translated as CASSLSAREDTEAFF. Full variable domain (rest looked up from reference TRBV7-6 and TRBJ1-1): GAGVSQSPRYKVTKRGQDVALRCDPISGHVSLYWYRQALGQGPEFLTYFNYEAQQDKSGLPNDRFSAERPEGSISTLTIQRTEQRDSAMYRCASSLSAREDTEAFFGQGTRLTVV.

This rearrangement joins TRBV7-9 to TRBJ2-2, with 8 bases fitting TRBD1. Germline CDR1 SEHNR, CDR2 FQNEAQ (reference sequence). V shed 2 bases, J shed 4 bases, and the junction held 9 bases outside the gene matches. The CDR3 extends over 17 amino acids. The CDR3: CASSLSLGQGFTGELFF. In DNA, the CDR3 is TGTGCCAGCAGCTTATCGCTCGGACAGGGTTTCACCGGGGAGCTGTTTTTT.

This chain connects TRBV27 to TRBJ1-1; a weak D match, TRBD1 (5 bases). The V end was cut by 8 bases, the J end by 4 bases, with 20 bases between. The CDR3 is 15 residues long. The germline V gene has CDR1 MNHEY and CDR2 SMNVEV (reference sequence). CDR3 sequence (DNA): TGTGCCAGCCAAATACTGCAGGGATCCAGCACTGAAGCTTTCTTT. It is translated as CASQILQGSSTEAFF.

The chain combines TRBV7-6 with TRBJ2-7; 8 bases line up with TRBD2. CDR1 is SGHVS, CDR2 FNYEAQ, per germline. J was trimmed by 1 base and V by 0 bases; bases with no gene match: 5. This CDR3 has 16 amino acids. CDR3 amino acids: CASSLAPASGSYEQYF. The CDR3 bases are TGTGCCAGCAGCTTAGCGCCGGCTAGCGGGTCCTACGAGCAGTACTTC.

As to this clone: Other DNA sequences in the sample encode the same CDR3. This chain connects TRBV9 to TRBJ2-7, with TRBD1 matching 7 bases. After removal of 4 bases from V and 1 base from J, the junction contained 2 bases not matched to a gene. The CDR3 totals 13 residues. Germline CDR1 is SGDLS and CDR2 is YYNGEE. The CDR3 reads CASSPGGSYEQYF. The CDR3 DNA sequence: TGTGCCAGCAGCCCAGGGGGTTCCTACGAGCAGTACTTC.

The V call is TRBV7-9, the J call TRBJ2-3, with TRBD1 identical over 9 bases. The V gene end was trimmed by 1 base and the J gene end by 6 bases; junction bases not matched to a gene: 5. Germline CDR1 and CDR2: SEHNR and FQNEAQ (reference sequence). This CDR3 has 15 residues. For the CDR3, the DNA is TGTGCCAGCAGCTTAGGGACAGGGGAGTGGGATACGCAGTATTTT. It is translated as CASSLGTGEWDTQYF.

This clone showed up just once. The same CDR3 is also encoded by other DNA sequences in this sample. The chain combines TRBV20-1 with TRBJ2-7; weak D call: TRBD2 (5 bases). Germline-derived CDR1 and CDR2 are DFQATT and SNEGSKA (reference sequence). V lost 3 bases, J lost 3 bases, and 6 bases lay in between. The CDR3 is 11 amino acids. The CDR3 spells CSASEGYEQYF. The CDR3 region has the DNA TGCAGTGCTAGTGAGGGCTACGAGCAGTACTTC.

V and J are TRBV9 and TRBJ2-5, with TRBD2 matching over 12 bases. The V segment lost 4 bases and the J segment 2 bases; nucleotides outside the gene matches: 6. The CDR3 sequence is 16 residues long. Germline V gives CDR1 SGDLS, CDR2 YYNGEE. CDR3 protein: CASSTWTSGVQETQYF. The CDR3 DNA reads TGTGCCAGCAGCACTTGGACTAGCGGGGTACAAGAGACCCAGTACTTC.

The CDR3 loop reads CASSLGLVYEQYF. As DNA, the CDR3 is TGTGCCAGCAGTTTAGGACTCGTGTACGAGCAGTACTTC. The gene calls are TRBV27 and TRBJ2-7, with a possible D match to TRBD2 (5 bases). CDR1 MNHEY and CDR2 SMNVEV come from the germline V gene (reference sequence). Trimming took 2 bases from V and 4 from J, leaving 9 bases between them. CDR3 length: 13 amino acids.

The CDR3 is CASSNGTGVRGKLFF. The CDR3 DNA follows: TGTGCCAGCAGCAACGGGACAGGGGTGAGGGGAAAGCTGTTTTTT. The chain carries TRBV7-3 and TRBJ1-4, with TRBD1 matching over 10 bases. The V gene end was trimmed by 5 bases and the J gene end by 14 bases; junction bases not matched to a gene: 14. Germline V gene sequence: CDR1 SGHTA, CDR2 FQGTGA. This CDR3 has 15 amino acids.

This clone was observed a single time. The chain has TRBV29-1 and TRBJ1-1; TRBD1 matches at 11 bases. The V gene end was trimmed by 6 bases and the J gene end by 8 bases; junction bases not matched to a gene: 11. Germline V gene lookup returns CDR1 SQVTM and CDR2 ANQGSEA. The CDR3 is 14 residues long. The CDR3 region has the DNA TGCAGCGTAGTTCTTGGACAGGGGGCCCCCGAAGCTTTCTTT. Its protein is CSVVLGQGAPEAFF.

The genes are TRBV6-1 and TRBJ1-1; TRBD1 matches at 7 bases. The J segment lost 4 bases and the V segment lost 1 base, leaving 0 bases of the junction unmatched. This CDR3 has 13 residues. Germline-derived CDR1 and CDR2 are MNHNS and SASEGT. The CDR3 sequence: CASSEGQGTEAFF. The CDR3 nucleotides read TGTGCCAGCAGTGAAGGACAGGGCACTGAAGCTTTCTTT.

The V gene is TRBV4-3, the J gene TRBJ2-3; 13 bases match TRBD2. The CDR3 is 17 amino acids. The germline V gene encodes CDR1 LGHNA and CDR2 YSLEER. Germline trimming cut 4 bases from V and 3 bases from J; bases unmatched to any gene: 7. The CDR3 here is CASSPGLAGEGTDTQYF. The CDR3 DNA sequence: TGCGCCAGCAGCCCCGGACTAGCGGGGGAGGGAACAGATACGCAGTATTTT.

The rearrangement links TRBV5-4 to TRBJ1-3; no reliable D call. The ends were cut back, 4 bases at V and 8 bases at J, with 7 bases in the middle. Germline CDR1 reads SGHNT; CDR2 reads YYREEE (reference sequence). The CDR3 length is 11 residues. This CDR3 is CASSISDTIYF. Here the CDR3 DNA reads TGTGCCAGCAGCATCAGTGACACCATATATTTT. Full variable domain (missing parts from reference TRBV5-4 and TRBJ1-3): ETGVTQSPTHLIKTRGQQVTLRCSSQSGHNTVSWYQQALGQGPQFIFQYYREEENGRGNFPPRFSGLQFPNYSSELNVNALELDDSALYLCASSISDTIYFGEGSWLTVV.

J is TRBJ1-5 and V is TRBV4-2, with 7 bases aligning to TRBD1. This CDR3 region has 14 residues. Looked up from germline, CDR1 is LGHNA and CDR2 is YNFKEQ. With 1 base clipped from V and 6 bases from J, the junction kept 3 bases outside the gene matches. CDR3 nucleotide sequence: TGTGCCAGCAGCCAAGGACCAGGGGGTCAGCCCCAGCATTTT. Its translation: CASSQGPGGQPQHF.

CDR3: CAISESDFRTGWPGANVLTF. The CDR3 DNA reads TGTGCCATCAGTGAGTCAGACTTCAGGACAGGTTGGCCTGGGGCCAACGTCCTGACTTTC. This chain joins TRBV10-3 and TRBJ2-6, with 7 nucleotides matching TRBD1. Looked up from germline, CDR1 is ENHRY and CDR2 is SYGVKD. V lost 0 bases to trimming and J lost 2 bases; unmatched junction nucleotides: 13. This CDR3 contains 20 residues.

This clone has just one count. This rearrangement joins TRBV6-1 to TRBJ2-7; a possible D gene is TRBD1 (7 bases). Germline assignment: CDR1 MNHNS and CDR2 SASEGT. The CDR3 has 18 residues. Trimming left V 2 bases short and J 2 bases short, with 22 bases between. This chain's CDR3 is CASSEFVPWAGGTYEQYF. CDR3 sequence (DNA): TGTGCCAGCAGTGAATTTGTCCCATGGGCAGGGGGGACCTACGAGCAGTACTTC.

This clone was recorded only once. This rearrangement joins TRBV4-1 to TRBJ2-5, with 11 bases aligning to TRBD2. This CDR3 contains 16 residues. J lost 4 bases, V lost 2 bases, and 6 bases had no gene match. Germline CDR1 and CDR2: MGHRA and YSYEKL. CDR3 nucleotides: TGCGCCAGCAGCCAACTTAGCGGGGGGGCCGCAGAGACCCAGTACTTC. Amino acid sequence: CASSQLSGGAAETQYF.

The chain joins TRBV6-5 to TRBJ1-2; D perhaps matches TRBD1 (6 bases). The germline gives CDR1 MNHEY, CDR2 SVGAGI. There are 13 residues in the CDR3. Trimming removed 2 bases from V and 4 bases from J, with 8 bases in between. CDR3 in amino acids: CASSYGGGYGYTF. CDR3 DNA sequence: TGTGCCAGCAGTTACGGGGGCGGCTATGGCTACACCTTC.

The chain employs TRBV5-5 and TRBJ2-7; 7 positions agree with TRBD1. CDR3 length: 16 amino acids. Losses at the gene ends were 2 bases for V and 2 bases for J; bases not matched to a gene: 10. The germline CDR1 and CDR2 sequences are SGHKS and YYEKEE (reference sequence). This CDR3 reads CASSFPQQGPAYEQYF. The CDR3 DNA reads TGTGCCAGCAGCTTCCCCCAACAGGGGCCGGCCTACGAGCAGTACTTC.

The gene calls are TRBV9 and TRBJ2-2; D gene unclear. The CDR3 contains 15 residues. V was trimmed by 4 bases and J by 2 bases, leaving 12 bases between them. The germline V gene has CDR1 SGDLS and CDR2 YYNGEE. CDR3 region: CASSSTNYNTGELFF. The CDR3 coding sequence is TGTGCCAGCAGCTCAACTAATTATAACACCGGGGAGCTGTTTTTT.

The chain uses TRBV27 and TRBJ2-7, with D possibly being TRBD2 (7 bases). V was shortened by 1 base and J by 3 bases, with 10 bases between the two germline ends. CDR1 MNHEY and CDR2 SMNVEV come from the germline V gene (reference sequence). The length of the CDR3 is 14 residues. CDR3 DNA sequence: TGTGCCAGCAGTTTATGGGGGGGCCACTACGAGCAGTACTTC. This encodes CASSLWGGHYEQYF.

The chain couples TRBV5-5 to TRBJ2-7, with a tentative D call TRBD1 (5 bases). The V end was cut by 3 bases, the J end by 3 bases, with 7 bases between. Germline V gives CDR1 SGHKS, CDR2 YYEKEE (reference sequence). The CDR3 runs 12 residues. The CDR3 is CASSSDIYEQYF. The CDR3 nucleotides read TGTGCCAGCAGCTCGGACATCTACGAGCAGTACTTC.